The 10 T cell receptor beta chains listed next were all sequenced from one sample in a study of blood T cell repertoires in COVID-19. Data came from immunoSEQ multiplex PCR; TCRdb stores just in-frame clones and leaves some out. The data hold just under 20,000 clones, with about 85% observed a single time. The sample comprised peripheral blood. These TCRs come from a human donor with active COVID-19. The donor label of this sample is uncertain.

CDR3 bases: TGTGCCAGCAGCTTAACAGGGACAGGGGACACTGAAGCTTTCTTT. Translated: CASSLTGTGDTEAFF. J is TRBJ1-1 and V is TRBV7-3; 10 positions agree with TRBD1. The CDR3 consists of 15 residues. V shed 0 bases, J shed 3 bases, and the junction held 1 base outside the gene matches. From germline, CDR1 is SGHTA and CDR2 FQGTGA.

This chain joins TRBV13 and TRBJ2-5, with TRBD2 matching 10 bases. Germline V gene sequence: CDR1 PRHDT, CDR2 FYEKMQ (reference sequence). V shed 4 bases, J shed 7 bases, and the junction held 12 bases outside the gene matches. CDR3 size: 16 residues. The CDR3 DNA is TGTGCCAGCAGCTCCACGTTAGCGGGGGGTTCACCGACCCAGTACTTC. Translating it yields CASSSTLAGGSPTQYF.

This sequence joins TRBV5-4 and TRBJ2-2; TRBD1 aligns across 11 bases. The junction had 6 bases not matched to a gene; V was cut back by 4 bases and J by 7 bases. Germline V gene data show CDR1 as SGHNT and CDR2 as YYREEE (reference sequence). This CDR3 contains 15 residues. As DNA, the CDR3 is TGTGCCAGCAGCGGCACCGGGACAGGGGGCGGGGAGCTGTTTTTT. This translates into CASSGTGTGGGELFF. Filled out from reference TRBV5-4 and TRBJ2-2, the complete variable domain reads ETGVTQSPTHLIKTRGQQVTLRCSSQSGHNTVSWYQQALGQGPQFIFQYYREEENGRGNFPPRFSGLQFPNYSSELNVNALELDDSALYLCASSGTGTGGGELFFGEGSRLTVL.

The genes are TRBV5-1 and TRBJ2-1; 7 bases are a match to TRBD2. The CDR3 has 13 residues. Germline loops: CDR1 SGHRS, CDR2 YFSETQ. V shed 0 bases and J 8 bases; nucleotides not matched to a gene: 2. The CDR3 bases are TGCGCCAGCAGCTTGGTAGCGGGCTATGAGCAGTTCTTC. Translated, it gives CASSLVAGYEQFF.

The chain's CDR3 is CASSGTSGGADEQFF. For the CDR3, the DNA is TGTGCCAGCAGTGGGACTAGCGGGGGGGCCGATGAGCAGTTCTTC. The rearrangement links TRBV2 to TRBJ2-1; 15 nucleotides align to TRBD2. The CDR3 contains 15 residues. The V gene's germline CDR1 is SNHLY and CDR2 FYNNEI. J was trimmed by 8 bases and V by 4 bases; bases with no gene match: 3.

This clone appeared a single time. The chain carries TRBV5-1 and TRBJ2-3; D possibly corresponds to TRBD2 (6 bases). The V end lost 3 bases, the J end lost 3 bases, and 17 bases lay between the germline ends. CDR3 size: 16 residues. The germline CDR1 and CDR2 sequences are SGHRS and YFSETQ. CDR3 bases: TGCGCCAGCAGCTCAAAAGCGGGTGAAGGGACAGATACGCAGTATTTT. Translating it yields CASSSKAGEGTDTQYF.

The J gene is TRBJ2-1, the V gene TRBV7-8, with 9 bases matching TRBD2. After removal of 1 base from V and 10 bases from J, the junction contained 5 bases not matched to a gene. The CDR3 consists of 14 residues. Germline V lookup: CDR1 SGHVS, CDR2 FQNEAQ. The CDR3 nucleotides are TGTGCCAGCAGCTTAGTGCTAGCGGGGCGGGAGCAGTTCTTC. Protein sequence: CASSLVLAGREQFF.

The chain carries TRBV10-3 and TRBJ1-2; TRBD1 might be the D (5 bases). V was cut by 5 bases and J by 3 bases, with 10 bases left in between. This CDR3 spans 13 amino acids. Germline V gene lookup returns CDR1 ENHRY and CDR2 SYGVKD. The CDR3 sequence: CAISPARDYGYTF. CDR3 sequence (DNA): TGTGCCATCAGTCCCGCCAGGGACTATGGCTACACCTTC.

The V call is TRBV7-3, the J call TRBJ2-7; D gene uncertain. In germline, CDR1 is SGHTA, CDR2 FQGTGA. Trimming shortened V by 4 bases and J by 3 bases, and 16 bases separated the two germline ends. This CDR3 has 15 amino acids. In DNA form, the CDR3 reads TGTGCCAGCAGCTCTCAGTCGTGGGCCGGCTACGAGCAGTACTTC. Residues: CASSSQSWAGYEQYF.

The chain combines TRBV5-1 with TRBJ2-3, with a possible D match to TRBD2 (6 bases). V dropped 3 bases and J dropped 2 bases, with 10 bases sitting between them. This CDR3 is built from 14 residues. CDR1 is SGHRS, CDR2 YFSETQ, per germline. CDR3 sequence (DNA): TGCGCCAGCAGCTCTCGGGGGACCACAGATACGCAGTATTTT. Translated, it gives CASSSRGTTDTQYF.